These 25 T cell receptor beta chains came from one sample sequenced in a study of blood T cell repertoires in COVID-19. Profiled with immunoSEQ multiplex PCR; TCRdb holds only in-frame clones, not every one. The table includes about 46,000 clones, around 87% detected once. Sequenced material: peripheral blood. The source is a human donor in a cohort sampled during active COVID-19.

The chain combines TRBV2 with TRBJ2-2, with 7 bases that match TRBD2. CDR1 SNHLY and CDR2 FYNNEI come from the germline V gene. Trimming cost V 5 bases and J 10 bases; bases outside gene matches: 10. CDR3 size: 14 residues. The CDR3 loop is CASSSGTNSVELFF. The CDR3 nucleotides are TGTGCCAGCAGTTCCGGGACTAACTCAGTGGAGCTGTTTTTT.

V usage is TRBV5-6 and J usage is TRBJ1-2; 8 positions agree with TRBD1. The V segment lost 2 bases and the J segment 8 bases; nucleotides outside the gene matches: 2. The CDR3 covers 12 residues. The germline V gene encodes CDR1 SGHDT and CDR2 YYEEEE. The DNA for the CDR3 is TGTGCCAGCAGCTTCCGGGACAGGGGCTACACCTTC. Translating gives CASSFRDRGYTF. Drawing the rest from reference TRBV5-6 and TRBJ1-2, the complete variable domain is DAGVTQSPTHLIKTRGQQVTLRCSPKSGHDTVSWYQQALGQGPQFIFQYYEEEERQRGNFPDRFSGHQFPNYSSELNVNALLLGDSALYLCASSFRDRGYTFGSGTRLTVV.

The chain recombines TRBV5-1 with TRBJ2-7, with a possible D match to TRBD2 (6 bases). From germline, CDR1 is SGHRS and CDR2 YFSETQ. The V gene lost 0 bases and the J gene lost 3 bases, with 13 bases spanning the gap. The CDR3 totals 15 residues. The DNA of the CDR3 is TGCGCCAGCAGCTTGGGTCGGGCGGGACGCTACGAGCAGTACTTC. It is translated as CASSLGRAGRYEQYF.

This chain connects TRBV11-2 to TRBJ1-1; D call uncertain. The germline V gene encodes CDR1 SGHAT and CDR2 FQNNGV. The ends were cut back, 4 bases at V and 0 bases at J, with 12 bases in the middle. This CDR3 is 15 amino acids long. CDR3: CASSSVRGVNTEAFF. DNA for the CDR3: TGTGCCAGCAGCTCCGTCCGGGGAGTGAACACTGAAGCTTTCTTT.

The chain has TRBV10-1 and TRBJ1-6; D remains unclear. V dropped 3 bases and J dropped 8 bases, with 8 bases sitting between them. The CDR3 loop spans 13 amino acids. The germline V gene encodes CDR1 WNHNN and CDR2 SYGVQD (reference sequence). CDR3 DNA sequence: TGCGCCAGCAGTGAAGACACGGATTCACCCCTCCACTTT. Translated, it gives CASSEDTDSPLHF.

This rearrangement joins TRBV11-2 to TRBJ2-4; 11 bases fit TRBD2. Trimming at V came to 4 bases and at J to 0 bases, leaving 2 bases not matched to a gene. CDR1 SGHAT and CDR2 FQNNGV come from the germline V gene. This CDR3 has 16 amino acids. The CDR3: CASSWGLAVAKNIQYF. In DNA, the CDR3 is TGTGCCAGCAGCTGGGGACTAGCGGTAGCCAAAAACATTCAGTACTTC.

The chain carries TRBV5-4 and TRBJ1-1; the D is unclear. This CDR3 region has 15 residues. Germline V gives CDR1 SGHNT, CDR2 YYREEE (reference sequence). Trimming left V 2 bases short and J 0 bases short, with 11 bases between. CDR3 loop: CASSFLGGMNTEAFF. For the CDR3, the DNA is TGTGCCAGCAGCTTCCTGGGAGGGATGAACACTGAAGCTTTCTTT.

The chain has TRBV6-5 and TRBJ2-7; 11 bases align to TRBD2. Germline V gene lookup returns CDR1 MNHEY and CDR2 SVGAGI. The CDR3 runs 15 residues. V gave up 6 bases and J gave up 3 bases; unmatched junction bases: 7. The CDR3 sequence: CASRALAGGLYEQYF. CDR3 coding DNA: TGTGCCAGCAGAGCTCTAGCGGGAGGACTCTACGAGCAGTACTTC.

This chain uses TRBV7-2 with TRBJ1-5; D call uncertain. V was clipped by 5 bases and J by 3 bases, with 14 bases between them. Germline CDR1 and CDR2: SGHTA and FQGNSA. The length of the CDR3 is 15 residues. This CDR3 reads CASSPDPGINQPQHF. The DNA of the CDR3 is TGTGCCAGCAGCCCAGACCCGGGGATCAATCAGCCCCAGCATTTT.

The rearrangement links TRBV15 to TRBJ1-6, with D uncertain. The CDR3 totals 16 residues. The germline V gene encodes CDR1 LNHNV and CDR2 YYDKDF (reference sequence). The V gene lost 0 bases and the J gene lost 9 bases, with 15 bases spanning the gap. The CDR3 protein is CATSRDRAGRGSPLHF. In nucleotides, the CDR3 is TGTGCCACCAGCAGAGATCGGGCGGGTAGAGGTTCACCCCTCCACTTT.

V gene TRBV7-2 combines with J gene TRBJ2-2, with 8 nucleotides matching TRBD1. Germline V gives CDR1 SGHTA, CDR2 FQGNSA. V was pared by 1 base and J by 7 bases, with 2 bases of the junction left unmatched. The CDR3 runs 14 residues. CDR3 nucleotides: TGTGCCAGCAGCTTAGGACAGGGGAGCGGGGAGCTGTTTTTT. Residues: CASSLGQGSGELFF. Together with reference TRBV7-2 and TRBJ2-2, the CDR3 gives the full variable domain: GAGVSQSPSNKVTEKGKDVELRCDPISGHTALYWYRQSLGQGLEFLIYFQGNSAPDKSGLPSDRFSAERTGGSVSTLTIQRTQQEDSAVYLCASSLGQGSGELFFGEGSRLTVL.

V gene TRBV5-8 combines with J gene TRBJ2-1, with 7 nucleotides matching TRBD1. Germline V gene data show CDR1 as SGHTS and CDR2 as YDEGEE. The trim removed 4 bases at V and 7 bases at J, leaving 11 bases unmatched. CDR3 size: 15 residues. The CDR3 region has the DNA TGTGCCAGCAGCACGGCCGACAGGGTTGGGAATGAGCAGTTCTTC. This encodes CASSTADRVGNEQFF. Full variable domain (remainder filled in from reference TRBV5-8 and TRBJ2-1): EAGVTQSPTHLIKTRGQQATLRCSPISGHTSVYWYQQALGLGLQFLLWYDEGEERNRGNFPPRFSGRQFPNYSSELNVNALELEDSALYLCASSTADRVGNEQFFGPGTRLTVL.

The chain combines TRBV18 with TRBJ2-3; no firm D call. The CDR3 is 16 amino acids. The germline V and J ends were trimmed by 1 base and 4 bases, with 15 bases remaining between them. The germline CDR1 and CDR2 sequences are KGHSH and LQKENI. The CDR3 here is CASSPLHRPEPDTQYF. The CDR3 bases are TGTGCCAGCTCACCACTCCACAGACCCGAGCCAGATACGCAGTATTTT.

The chain joins TRBV7-9 to TRBJ2-3; 8 nucleotides line up with TRBD1. The CDR3 loop spans 16 amino acids. The germline gives CDR1 SEHNR, CDR2 FQNEAQ (reference sequence). Trimming at V came to 2 bases and at J to 0 bases, leaving 4 bases not matched to a gene. CDR3 sequence (DNA): TGTGCCAGCAGCTTACCTGGGACAGGCAGCACAGATACGCAGTATTTT. Its translation: CASSLPGTGSTDTQYF.

The genes are TRBV12-5 and TRBJ1-4; a weak D match, TRBD1 (5 bases). The V gene lost 2 bases and the J gene lost 7 bases, with 8 bases spanning the gap. CDR1 is LGHNT and CDR2 is FRNRAP in the germline V gene. This CDR3 region has 13 residues. CDR3 sequence: CASGLRGGEKLFF. DNA for the CDR3: TGTGCTAGTGGTTTGAGGGGTGGTGAAAAACTGTTTTTT.

V and J are TRBV21-1 and TRBJ2-3; the D segment call TRBD2 is taken from the table without a DNA check. TRBV21-1 is given as a pseudogene. The CDR3 covers 21 residues. The CDR3 nucleotides are TGTGCCAGCAGCAAAAAAAAAGCGCCGGGACTAGCGGGACAGATCACAGATACGCAGTATTTT. This sequence encodes CASSKKKAPGLAGQITDTQYF.

The chain has TRBV2 and TRBJ2-1; perhaps TRBD2 as D (6 bases). V lost 7 bases to trimming and J lost 1 base, with 17 bases between them. The CDR3 is made up of 16 amino acids. CDR1 and CDR2 (germline): SNHLY, FYNNEI. CDR3 DNA sequence: TGTGCCAGCATGTCCGGCCCGGAGGGGTCCTACAATGAGCAGTTCTTC. The encoded protein is CASMSGPEGSYNEQFF. Together with reference TRBV2 and TRBJ2-1, the CDR3 gives the full variable domain: EPEVTQTPSHQVTQMGQEVILRCVPISNHLYFYWYRQILGQKVEFLVSFYNNEISEKSEIFDDQFSVERPDGSNFTLKIRSTKLEDSAMYFCASMSGPEGSYNEQFFGPGTRLTVL.

This chain connects TRBV19 to TRBJ2-7; 9 bases are a match to TRBD1. V shed 5 bases and J 5 bases; nucleotides not matched to a gene: 4. Germline V lookup: CDR1 LNHDA, CDR2 SQIVND (reference sequence). This CDR3 is 13 amino acids long. The CDR3 bases are TGTGCCAGTAGTGGGGGACAGGGCCACGAGCAGTACTTC. This encodes CASSGGQGHEQYF.

The chain recombines TRBV28 with TRBJ2-1; TRBD2 matches 12 bases. The CDR3 is made up of 16 amino acids. J lost 8 bases, V lost 6 bases, and 11 bases had no gene match. The germline gives CDR1 MDHEN, CDR2 SYDVKM. CDR3: CASRESSGRALDEQFF. The CDR3 region has the DNA TGTGCCAGCAGGGAATCTAGCGGGAGGGCCCTGGATGAGCAGTTCTTC.

The V gene is TRBV30, the J gene TRBJ2-2; tentative D call: TRBD1 (5 bases). Between the trimmed V and J ends, which lost 3 bases and 1 base, there was a span of 15 bases. CDR1 and CDR2 (germline): GTSNPN, SVGIG (reference sequence). CDR3 length: 16 residues. The DNA of the CDR3 is TGTGCCTGGAGGCCCCCCTCCAGGGTGAACACCGGGGAGCTGTTTTTT. Translated: CAWRPPSRVNTGELFF.

The gene calls are TRBV28 and TRBJ2-7, with TRBD2 matching 10 bases. Germline CDR1 is MDHEN and CDR2 is SYDVKM. The V segment lost 4 bases and the J segment 2 bases; nucleotides outside the gene matches: 8. CDR3 length equals 16 residues. The chain's CDR3 is CASSSEVAGGTYEQYF. As DNA, the CDR3 is TGTGCCAGCAGTTCCGAAGTAGCGGGAGGTACCTACGAGCAGTACTTC.

The rearrangement joins TRBV5-5 to TRBJ1-2, with 7 bases that match TRBD1. Looked up from germline, CDR1 is SGHKS and CDR2 is YYEKEE (reference sequence). The ends lost 4 bases at V and 5 bases at J; junction bases unmatched: 14. The CDR3 runs 16 residues. CDR3 amino acids: CASSKTGNGASYGYTF. The CDR3 DNA is TGTGCCAGCAGCAAGACAGGGAACGGGGCTTCGTATGGCTACACCTTC.

With respect to this clone: The same CDR3 is also encoded by other DNA sequences in this sample. V gene TRBV3-1 (or the pseudogene TRBV3-2) combines with J gene TRBJ2-5; D is unclear. The V end was cut by 0 bases, the J end by 2 bases, with 7 bases between. This CDR3 is built from 14 residues. Germline CDR1 and CDR2: LGHDT and YNNKEL (reference sequence). The chain's CDR3 is CASSQDTTQETQYF. DNA of the CDR3: TGTGCCAGCAGCCAAGATACTACACAAGAGACCCAGTACTTC.

The chain links TRBV11-2 to TRBJ2-3; TRBD2 is a possible D gene (6 bases). V lost 1 base and J 1 base, leaving 15 bases between the germline ends. In germline, CDR1 is SGHAT, CDR2 FQNNGV. CDR3 length: 17 residues. CDR3 sequence (DNA): TGTGCCAGCAGCTTAGGATCGGGCGGGGTCGGCACAGATACGCAGTATTTT. Protein sequence: CASSLGSGGVGTDTQYF.

The genes are TRBV29-1 and TRBJ2-5; D perhaps matches TRBD1 (5 bases). The length of the CDR3 is 14 residues. From germline, CDR1 is SQVTM and CDR2 ANQGSEA. V was shortened by 7 bases and J by 2 bases, with 17 bases between the two germline ends. The CDR3 loop reads CSAYPIPGQETQYF. DNA of the CDR3: TGCAGCGCATATCCAATCCCAGGGCAAGAGACCCAGTACTTC.